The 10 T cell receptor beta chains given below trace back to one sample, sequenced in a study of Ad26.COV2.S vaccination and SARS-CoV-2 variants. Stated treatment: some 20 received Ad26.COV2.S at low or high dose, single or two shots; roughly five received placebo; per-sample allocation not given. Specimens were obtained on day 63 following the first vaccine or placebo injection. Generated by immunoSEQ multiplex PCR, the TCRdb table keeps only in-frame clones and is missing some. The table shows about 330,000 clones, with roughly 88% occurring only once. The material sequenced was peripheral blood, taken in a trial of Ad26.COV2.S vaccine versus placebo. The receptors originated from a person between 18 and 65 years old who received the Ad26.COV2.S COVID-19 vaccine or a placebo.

CDR3: CASSKKAGLAVSSYEQYV. As DNA, the CDR3 is TGTGCCAGCAGCAAAAAGGCGGGACTAGCGGTGAGCTCCTACGAGCAGTACGTC. The chain combines TRBV21-1 with TRBJ2-7; the table's D gene call, TRBD2, was not cross checked with the DNA. TRBV21-1 is reported as a pseudogene. The CDR3 covers 18 residues.

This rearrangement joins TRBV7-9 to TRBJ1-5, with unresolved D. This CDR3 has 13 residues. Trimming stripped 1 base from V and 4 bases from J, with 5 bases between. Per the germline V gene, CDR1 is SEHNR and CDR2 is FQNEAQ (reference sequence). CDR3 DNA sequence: TGTGCCAGCAGCTTAGGGACTAATCAGCCCCAGCATTTT. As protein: CASSLGTNQPQHF.

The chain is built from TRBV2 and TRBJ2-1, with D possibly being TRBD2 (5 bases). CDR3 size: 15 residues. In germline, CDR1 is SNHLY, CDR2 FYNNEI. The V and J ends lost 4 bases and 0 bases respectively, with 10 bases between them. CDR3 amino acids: CASSVDSSSYNEQFF. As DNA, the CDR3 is TGTGCCAGCAGTGTGGACTCCAGCTCCTACAATGAGCAGTTCTTC.

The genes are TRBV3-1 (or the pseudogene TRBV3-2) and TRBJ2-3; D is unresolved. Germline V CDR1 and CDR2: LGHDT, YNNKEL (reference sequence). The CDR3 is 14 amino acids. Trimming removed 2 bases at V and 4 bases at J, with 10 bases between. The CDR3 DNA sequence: TGTGCCAGCAGCCAACGAACATCCGCAGATACGCAGTATTTT. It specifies CASSQRTSADTQYF.

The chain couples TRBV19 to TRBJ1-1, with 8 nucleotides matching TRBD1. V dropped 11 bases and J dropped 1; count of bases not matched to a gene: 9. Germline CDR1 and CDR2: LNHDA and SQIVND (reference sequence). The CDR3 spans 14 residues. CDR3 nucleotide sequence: TGTGCCTCTACAAACAGGGGGACGAACACTGAAGCTTTCTTT. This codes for CASTNRGTNTEAFF.

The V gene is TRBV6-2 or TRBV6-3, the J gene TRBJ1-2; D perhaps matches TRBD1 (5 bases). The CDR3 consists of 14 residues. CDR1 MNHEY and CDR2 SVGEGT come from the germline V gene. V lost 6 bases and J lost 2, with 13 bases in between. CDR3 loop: CASSRPGANYGYTF. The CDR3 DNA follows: TGTGCCAGCAGCCGACCCGGGGCCAACTATGGCTACACCTTC.

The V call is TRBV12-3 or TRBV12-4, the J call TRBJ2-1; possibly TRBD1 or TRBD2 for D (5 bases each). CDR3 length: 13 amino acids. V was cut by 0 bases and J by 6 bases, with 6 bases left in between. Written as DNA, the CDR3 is TGTGCCAGCAGTTTAGCGGGGGTCAATGAGCAGTTCTTC. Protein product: CASSLAGVNEQFF.

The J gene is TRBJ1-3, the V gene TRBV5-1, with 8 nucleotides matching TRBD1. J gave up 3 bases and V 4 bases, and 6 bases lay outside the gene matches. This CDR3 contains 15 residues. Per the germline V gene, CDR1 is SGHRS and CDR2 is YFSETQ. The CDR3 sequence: CASSAGTGYGNTIYF. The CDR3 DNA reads TGCGCCAGCAGCGCCGGGACAGGCTATGGAAACACCATATATTTT.

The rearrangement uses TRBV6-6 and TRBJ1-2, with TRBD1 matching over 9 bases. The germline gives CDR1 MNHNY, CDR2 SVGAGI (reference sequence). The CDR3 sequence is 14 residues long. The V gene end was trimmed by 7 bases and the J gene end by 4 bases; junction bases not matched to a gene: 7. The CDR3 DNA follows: TGTGCCAGCATCGGACAGGGGAGATTCTATGGCTACACCTTC. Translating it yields CASIGQGRFYGYTF.

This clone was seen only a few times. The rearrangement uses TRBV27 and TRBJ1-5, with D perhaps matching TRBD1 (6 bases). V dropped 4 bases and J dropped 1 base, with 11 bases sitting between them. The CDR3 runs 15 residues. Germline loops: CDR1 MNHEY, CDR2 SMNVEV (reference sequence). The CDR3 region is CASSSGGLSNQPQHF. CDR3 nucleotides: TGTGCCAGCAGTTCGGGGGGGCTGAGCAATCAGCCCCAGCATTTT.